This is a list of T cell receptor beta chains from one sample in a study of PD-1 blockade in classical Hodgkin lymphoma. Profiling relied on immunoSEQ multiplex PCR, and the TCRdb table lists in-frame clones only, not all of them. This sample has over 80,000 clones, with about 77% found just once. The sample here was peripheral blood mononuclear cells (PBMCs), taken before the fourth cycle of nivolumab. These receptors were collected from a human donor with classical Hodgkin lymphoma. CDR3s include the opening cysteine and the closing phenylalanine or tryptophan. The D gene is left open where the match is weak. A row's size may be missing; if present it is once, few, many or a size class.

cdr3_aa	clone_size	v_call	j_call	d_call
CAISENGQNLEAFF	few	TRBV10-3	TRBJ1-1	-
CASSPLGAYTYEQYF	-	TRBV27	TRBJ2-7	-
CASSFLDRGWGTEAFF	-	TRBV5-1	TRBJ1-1	TRBD1
CASSRTSGGVYNEQFF	-	TRBV11-3	TRBJ2-1	TRBD2
CASSLENRGYEQYF	-	TRBV7-6	TRBJ2-7	TRBD1
CASSPYRTVTYNEQFF	once	TRBV10-2	TRBJ2-1	-
CASSPGERNTEAFF	-	TRBV5-4	TRBJ1-1	-
CASSPWTGSYNEQFF	few	TRBV7-3	TRBJ2-1	TRBD1
CASTPRGQGGYEQYF	-	TRBV6-6	TRBJ2-7	TRBD1
CASSGGLAVHEQYF	-	TRBV7-2	TRBJ2-7	TRBD2
CASSLLGTGGHEQYF	-	TRBV7-2	TRBJ2-7	TRBD1
CSAKGHEQYF	-	TRBV20-1	TRBJ2-7	-
CASSPARYEQYF	-	TRBV18	TRBJ2-7	-
CASSPRLSSYNEQFF	-	TRBV7-3	TRBJ2-1	-
CASSIEIVAGTDTQYF	once	TRBV19	TRBJ2-3	-
CASSLHLGLAENTDTQYF	few	TRBV13	TRBJ2-3	TRBD2
CASSGAALAKNIQYF	-	TRBV7-9	TRBJ2-4	-
CATSRVDWGNTEAFF	-	TRBV15	TRBJ1-1	-
CSAQGEGVTLGYTF	few	TRBV29-1	TRBJ1-2	-
CASSFTTGVYEQYF	-	TRBV11-2	TRBJ2-7	TRBD1
CASSPGQGNTEAFF	-	TRBV7-8	TRBJ1-1	TRBD1
CASSFSTGELFF	once	TRBV5-4	TRBJ2-2	-
CASSDGRSSYNSPLHF	-	TRBV25-1	TRBJ1-6	-
CASSPTGVQETQYF	-	TRBV18	TRBJ2-5	TRBD1
CASSWSQGLAKNIQYF	-	TRBV7-9	TRBJ2-4	-
CASSLGVASGVTDTQYF	once	TRBV7-9	TRBJ2-3	TRBD2
CASSLGTEYTGELFF	-	TRBV5-6	TRBJ2-2	-
CASSIDRGLYTGELFF	-	TRBV7-3	TRBJ2-2	TRBD1
CASSPSLGETQYF	-	TRBV11-1	TRBJ2-5	-
CAGSDREQYF	once	TRBV10-1	TRBJ2-7	-
CAISESGQVWRF	-	TRBV10-3	TRBJ2-7	TRBD1
CASATFGESQPQHF	-	TRBV19	TRBJ1-5	-
CASLQWQGNNSPLHF	-	TRBV6-5	TRBJ1-6	-
CASSPMTDRGEKLFF	-	TRBV4-3	TRBJ1-4	-
CAISERGGFYNEQFF	-	TRBV10-3	TRBJ2-1	-
CASRTGQGSGNTIYF	once	TRBV6-5	TRBJ1-3	TRBD1
CASSFRGNYGYTF	-	TRBV27	TRBJ1-2	-
CASSEFYGGPAYEQYF	-	TRBV6-1	TRBJ2-7	-
CASSRLGSGFTDTQYF	once	TRBV7-9	TRBJ2-3	-
CASSLARQGWETQYF	-	TRBV7-7	TRBJ2-5	-
CASSLGVGDTYEQYF	once	TRBV7-8	TRBJ2-7	-
CASSISAQDGNTIYF	-	TRBV19	TRBJ1-3	-
CASSPGNVGIQYF	-	TRBV14	TRBJ2-4	-
CASSLEPSTDTQYF	-	TRBV5-1	TRBJ2-3	-
CASSLRDSGYTF	-	TRBV5-1	TRBJ1-2	TRBD1
CASSQDTGEKLFF	-	TRBV4-2	TRBJ1-4	-
CASTEEGNTIYF	-	TRBV6-1	TRBJ1-3	-
CASTQGAGGSTDTQYF	-	TRBV7-8	TRBJ2-3	-
CAIRGQAGDEQFF	-	TRBV10-3	TRBJ2-1	TRBD1
CASHIGTKGGYNEQFF	-	TRBV27	TRBJ2-1	-